The TCR beta chain described here comes from a study of shared clonotypes between healthy human individuals. Study summary: Contributing individuals were two females and three males aged 18 to 49. Study-wide results and caveats: Sequencing depth was expected to affect clonotype sharing among donors.

For this clone: Its antigen remains unknown.

The test was conducted at deep level. The genomic DNA of each subset was split evenly across several immunoSEQ plates. The data were produced by immunoSEQ multiplex PCR, yet TCRdb's version contains in-frame clones alone and is incomplete. The sample lists about 1.1 million clones; 78% were seen once. This CDR3 contains 13 residues. Germline loops: CDR1 MGHDK, CDR2 SYGVNS. The ends were cut back, 6 bases at V and 7 bases at J, with 15 bases in the middle. This TCR derives from a man aged 18 to 29 in good health. Some clones in this sample may be carry-over from other donors' samples. The chain is built from TRBV25-1 and TRBJ1-1; the D is unclear. The sequencing sample was made of memory CD4+ T cells from PBMCs. Subset described: CD45RA-negative fraction. The CDR3 nucleotides read TGTGCCAGCAGCGCCCTGGATAGAAATGAAGCTTTCTTT. Its translation: CASSALDRNEAFF.